This entry lists 17 T cell receptor beta chains sequenced from one sample in a study of follicular helper T cells after annual influenza vaccination. The time point was: 2014-2015 season, pre-vaccination. Clones were read by immunoSEQ multiplex PCR, and TCRdb kept only the in-frame ones, dropping some. The sample yields approximately 11,000 clones, about 80% seen once. This specimen consisted of CXCR5- memory CD4+ T cells sorted from blood, obtained on the day of influenza vaccination. These receptors came from an adult who received the influenza vaccine.

The sample holds a few counts of this clone. The chain has TRBV6-1 and TRBJ2-1; 12 nucleotides agree with TRBD2. The CDR3 is 14 residues long. The trim removed 8 bases at V and 9 bases at J, leaving 8 bases unmatched. Germline V gives CDR1 MNHNS, CDR2 SASEGT. CDR3 in DNA: TGTGCCAGCCTTGGGGCTAGCGGGAGGGGTGAGCAGTTCTTC. Amino acid sequence: CASLGASGRGEQFF.

V usage is TRBV6-1 and J usage is TRBJ2-3; D is unclear. CDR3 size: 11 residues. V lost 1 base and J 7 bases, leaving 3 bases between the germline ends. The germline V gene encodes CDR1 MNHNS and CDR2 SASEGT. The CDR3 loop reads CASSEVYTQYF. In DNA, the CDR3 is TGTGCCAGCAGTGAAGTATATACGCAGTATTTT.

CDR3 bases: TGTGCCAGCAGTGGAGACAGGCTCAATGAAAAACTGTTTTTT. Amino acid sequence: CASSGDRLNEKLFF. The J gene is TRBJ1-4, the V gene TRBV6-1, with D perhaps matching TRBD1 (6 bases). There are 14 residues in the CDR3. The V end was cut by 4 bases, the J end by 5 bases, with 11 bases between. Germline CDR1 and CDR2: MNHNS and SASEGT.

The gene calls are TRBV19 and TRBJ2-1, with D possibly TRBD2 on 6 matching bases. Germline lookup yields CDR1 LNHDA and CDR2 SQIVND (reference sequence). The CDR3 is made up of 16 amino acids. Trimming took off 5 bases at V and 3 bases at J, with 17 bases between the two ends. CDR3 region: CASSLRGAGLYNEQFF. The DNA for the CDR3 is TGTGCCAGTAGTCTCCGAGGCGCGGGACTCTACAATGAGCAGTTCTTC.

The V call is TRBV7-2, the J call TRBJ2-5, with TRBD1 identical over 8 bases. The CDR3 has 14 amino acids. V lost 2 bases to trimming and J lost 5 bases; unmatched junction nucleotides: 4. The germline V gene encodes CDR1 SGHTA and CDR2 FQGNSA. CDR3 nucleotide sequence: TGTGCCAGCAGCTTATCAGACAGGGGTGAGACCCAGTACTTC. Its translation: CASSLSDRGETQYF.

The chain carries TRBV19 and TRBJ1-2, with 8 bases fitting TRBD1. Germline CDR1 and CDR2: LNHDA and SQIVND (reference sequence). The CDR3 spans 15 residues. Trimming at V came to 7 bases and at J to 3 bases, leaving 10 bases not matched to a gene. In nucleotides, the CDR3 is TGTGCCAGTACCTACACCACGGGACAGGACTATGGCTACACCTTC. Protein: CASTYTTGQDYGYTF.

This clone was counted a few times. The chain employs TRBV30 and TRBJ2-7; 10 nucleotides agree with TRBD1. The germline gives CDR1 GTSNPN, CDR2 SVGIG (reference sequence). With 3 bases clipped from V and 5 bases from J, the junction kept 7 bases outside the gene matches. The CDR3 contains 14 residues. CDR3 DNA: TGTGCCTGGAGCTTGACAGGGGGCTCGGACGAGCAGTACTTC. Its protein product is CAWSLTGGSDEQYF.

The V call is TRBV18, the J call TRBJ2-4; weak D call: TRBD1 (6 bases). The CDR3 runs 15 residues. Per germline, CDR1 KGHSH and CDR2 LQKENI. V lost 3 bases, J lost 5 bases, and 14 bases lay in between. In nucleotides, the CDR3 is TGTGCCAGCTCACCGAGGCAGGGGAGCGAAAACATTCAGTACTTC. This codes for CASSPRQGSENIQYF.

V usage is TRBV27 and J usage is TRBJ1-6, with 7 bases matching TRBD1. The germline V gene has CDR1 MNHEY and CDR2 SMNVEV (reference sequence). CDR3 length equals 15 residues. Trimming took 6 bases from V and 6 from J; bases not matched to a gene: 8. The CDR3 protein is CASRPETGINSPLHF. In DNA form, the CDR3 reads TGTGCCAGCAGACCCGAGACAGGGATTAATTCACCCCTCCACTTT.

This chain uses TRBV5-4 with TRBJ2-1, with 8 bases fitting TRBD1. Germline V CDR1 and CDR2: SGHNT, YYREEE (reference sequence). This CDR3 comprises 15 residues. J lost 7 bases, V lost 4 bases, and 10 bases had no gene match. The CDR3 loop reads CASSIRDRLSNEQFF. The CDR3 nucleotides read TGTGCCAGCAGCATCCGGGACAGGCTATCTAATGAGCAGTTCTTC.

This chain joins TRBV29-1 and TRBJ2-5; D is possibly TRBD1 (6 bases). Germline CDR1 is SQVTM and CDR2 is ANQGSEA. Trimming left V 5 bases short and J 0 bases short, with 10 bases between. The CDR3 is made up of 13 amino acids. CDR3 DNA: TGCAGCGTTACAACAGGGTACCAAGAGACCCAGTACTTC. It is translated as CSVTTGYQETQYF.

J is TRBJ2-3 and V is TRBV6-1; 11 bases align to TRBD2. Germline V gene sequence: CDR1 MNHNS, CDR2 SASEGT. Trimming cost V 8 bases and J 2 bases; bases outside gene matches: 6. The CDR3 sequence is 15 residues long. CDR3 sequence (DNA): TGTGCCAGCGACGGGACTAGCGGCTCCACAGATACGCAGTATTTT. Its translation: CASDGTSGSTDTQYF.

This chain links TRBV4-1 with TRBJ2-1; D is uncertain. The CDR3 length is 15 residues. Germline CDR1 is MGHRA and CDR2 is YSYEKL. Trimming removed 0 bases from V and 1 base from J, with 7 bases in between. CDR3 nucleotide sequence: TGCGCCAGCAGCCAAGACCCCGCATCCTACAATGAGCAGTTCTTC. As protein: CASSQDPASYNEQFF.

The gene calls are TRBV7-6 and TRBJ2-2, with TRBD2 matching over 7 bases. The CDR3 runs to 15 residues. After removal of 2 bases from V and 0 bases from J, the junction contained 0 bases not matched to a gene. Germline V gives CDR1 SGHVS, CDR2 FNYEAQ. The CDR3 is CASSLRGANTGELFF. The CDR3 DNA follows: TGTGCCAGCAGCTTACGGGGGGCGAACACCGGGGAGCTGTTTTTT.

The chain combines TRBV5-1 with TRBJ2-6; a possible D gene is TRBD2 (6 bases). Germline CDR1 is SGHRS and CDR2 is YFSETQ. V lost 0 bases to trimming and J lost 5 bases, with 21 bases between them. The length of the CDR3 is 19 residues. CDR3 residues: CASSLAPGLWNARANVLTF. The CDR3 DNA reads as TGCGCCAGCAGCTTGGCCCCGGGACTTTGGAATGCAAGGGCCAACGTCCTGACTTTC.

J is TRBJ2-3 and V is TRBV5-8; D is ambiguous. This CDR3 has 13 residues. V lost 4 bases and J lost 2, with 8 bases in between. Looked up from germline, CDR1 is SGHTS and CDR2 is YDEGEE. DNA of the CDR3: TGTGCCAGCAGCCCCTATAACACAGATACGCAGTATTTT. Amino acids: CASSPYNTDTQYF.

This rearrangement joins TRBV5-5 to TRBJ2-3; the match to TRBD2 covers 14 bases. With V trimmed by 4 bases and J by 1 base, 11 bases remained unmatched. Germline V gene lookup returns CDR1 SGHKS and CDR2 YYEKEE (reference sequence). The CDR3 runs to 19 residues. The CDR3 here is CASSHNRPGLAGGTDTQYF. Written as DNA, the CDR3 is TGTGCCAGCAGCCATAATAGACCGGGACTAGCGGGGGGCACAGATACGCAGTATTTT.